This entry is about one TCR beta chain. Its antigen is unknown. Per-nucleotide qualities are absent, and no much larger clonotype sits a single base away. This sample was taken from a study of blood T cell repertoires in COVID-19 (dated by TCRdb to about 2020). A note on the overall study: Samples covering the acute and convalescent phases of COVID-19 were provided by collaborators in the United States, Italy and Spain. The samples were drawn from two sources: the first 160 participants of the ongoing ImmuneRACE study, and 950 to 1,500 subjects contributed by 6 global collaborators. Where available, HLA class I and class II types were obtained from metadata supplied by the sample provider rather than from assay-based typing. A de-identified subject ID, COVID-19 status, age in years and sex were almost always included in the sample metadata. The repertoires were made available in a free public database intended to serve as a resource for research on the immune response to SARS-CoV-2. Deeply sampled blood TCRbeta repertoires from subjects exposed to, actively infected with, or recovered from COVID-19 were included in the dataset. The prospective study material was composed of cDNA or gDNA derived from T cells, B-cell-depleted T cells, or PBMCs. The full study reports these points: Clinical and demographic metadata were provided uncurated, with the amount varying by source and participant.

TCRbeta CDR3 regions were amplified from genomic DNA using the immunoSEQ Assay, a bias-controlled multiplex PCR. The source study handled its data this way. Nucleated cell counts per sample were estimated from amplification of reference gene primers within the assay. Sequence reads were collapsed and filtered to measure the absolute abundance of every unique TCRbeta CDR3 rearrangement. For each sample, productive Simpson clonality was calculated as the square root of Simpson's diversity index over productive rearrangements. Drawn from immuneACCESS, this table holds only the in-frame rearrangements with V and J called that TCRdb kept. Clones are partly lost; checked studies trace under half to an unresolved V gene and leave the rest unexplained. V and J calls and clone size are copied from that table; D and trimming were computed from the DNA. For this sample there are some 210,000 clones; 89% appear just once. The leading ten clones occupy about 5% of the sample.

Whole blood was collected in K2EDTA tubes by collaborating institutions according to the institutions' own protocols. Collaborator samples were shipped for TCRbeta analysis as frozen whole blood, isolated PBMCs, or DNA extracted from either sample type. The CDR3 goes from the cysteine to the phenylalanine over 17 residues. The CDR3 DNA has 51 bases and is translated from base 1. CDR1 and CDR2 are read off the germline V gene as SGHDT and YYEEEE. Trimming at the junction amounts to 0 bases on V and 1 base on J, and the germline ends lie 16 bases apart. The sequenced sample consisted of peripheral blood. The sequence joins TRBV5-6 to TRBJ1-1; TRBD1 is possibly the D segment (6 matching bases). This TCR derives from a woman aged 40-49 years with acute or convalescent COVID-19. In nucleotides, the sequence is TGTGCCAGCAGCTTGGCCGAGACAGGAAGGCCGAACACTGAAGCTTTCTTT. It translates to CASSLAETGRPNTEAFF.